This TCR beta chain was found in a study of PD-L1 blockade in urothelial cancer (TCRdb year 2017). A note on the overall study: All patients started therapy around 2014 and received atezolizumab 1,200 mg intravenously every 3 weeks. About 85% of the roughly 29 patients were males with bladder-origin urothelial cancer, and about 65% of the roughly 30 reported a prior smoking history. An ECOG performance status of 0 or 1 was recorded for the patients, and 0 to 3 prior chemotherapy regimens had been received by the patients. Blood samples were analyzed at 3 weeks after treatment start (second dose) and at 6 weeks after treatment start. Blood samples gave a median of around 130,000 T cells and tens of thousands of unique TCRs, with a median clonality of approximately 0.08. The study, an exploratory multi-omic analysis, examined somatic, immune and clinical correlates of response to PD-L1 blockade with atezolizumab in urothelial cancer. Pretreatment tumor samples and matched peripheral blood, collected serially before and after atezolizumab treatment, underwent TCR sequencing. Durable clinical benefit meant progression-free survival longer than 6 months, and TCR features were also tested against progression-free and overall survival. In the same patients, pretreatment tumors underwent whole exome sequencing and RNA sequencing in addition to TCR sequencing. Durable clinical benefit was achieved by nine patients but not by the remaining 20. Approximately 30 patients had pretreatment blood TCR-seq, 24 had at least one posttreatment blood collection, and 24 had tumor TCR-seq.

From a lookup of the germline V gene, CDR1 and CDR2 are SNHLY and FYNNEI. From the cysteine through the phenylalanine, the CDR3 covers 15 amino acids. Here the CDR3 DNA is all that survives: 45 bases in frame from base 1. V drops 7 bases and J drops 2 bases, leaving 16 bases in between. Each PCR received spiked-in synthetic TCR analog templates so that absolute template abundance could be estimated from read counts. The immunoSEQ assay used bias-controlled V and J gene primers to amplify TCRbeta CDR3 regions from genomic DNA. Sequencing of rearranged TCRbeta segments was performed at approximately 20X coverage. The original methods were these. Sequencing errors were corrected by clustering and CDR3s were annotated against IMGT to assign V, D and J genes. Downstream analyses used only productive TCRbeta rearrangements and left out out-of-frame or stop-codon sequences. Clonality was calculated as one minus the Shannon entropy normalized by the log of the number of unique productive sequences. Fisher's exact test with Benjamini-Hochberg correction, using a cutoff of adjusted p below 0.01, was how clones that differed between time points or between blood and tumor were identified. As stored in TCRdb, this immuneACCESS dataset retains in-frame rearrangements with V and J assigned. A fraction of the clones does not appear; measured against another copy, unresolved V genes explain less than half of the discrepancy, and the remainder lacks a known reason. That table gives V, J and clone size, and the DNA gave D and trimming. Counted in this sample were tens of thousands of clones; 65% to 85% of them appeared once. The top ten hold roughly a sixth of the sample.

The cohort comprised approximately 30 patients with locally advanced or metastatic urothelial carcinoma treated at Memorial Sloan Kettering on a trial protocol. Peripheral blood mononuclear cells were collected pretreatment and during treatment, at between 1 and 8 total time points per patient. The Qiagen DNeasy Blood extraction kit was used to purify genomic DNA from total PBMCs and tumor samples. Collected pretreatment and during treatment, PBMCs were isolated and stored as previously described. Beyond this particular receptor, the publication reports: Improved progression-free and overall survival was found to be associated with pretreatment peripheral blood TCR clonality below the median. Patients with durable benefit showed greater expansion of tumor-associated TCR clones in peripheral blood 3 weeks after starting treatment (n of about 21, p = 0.022). Because the sample size was small (n = 29) and many of the analyses were exploratory, the results are meant to be hypothesis-generating.

Concerning this clone: Its specific antigen is unknown. Base-call qualities are not available, and no considerably larger clone is one nucleotide away.

The receptor was isolated from a man in his sixties with urothelial cancer. This sequence uses TRBV2 and TRBJ2-3, with the D segment identity uncertain. This specimen was PBMCs, taken around atezolizumab (anti-PD-L1) treatment. The DNA reads as follows: TGTGCCAGCAAATGGGTAGAAACAGCCACAGATACGCAGTATTTT. This translates into CASKWVETATDTQYF.